The 15 T cell receptor beta chains listed next were all sequenced from one sample in a study of blood T cell repertoires in COVID-19. Libraries were prepared by immunoSEQ multiplex PCR; TCRdb keeps only in-frame clonotypes and omits some of them. The sample records about 180,000 clones, roughly four fifths being singletons. The sample taken for sequencing was peripheral blood. These receptors all come from a human donor in a cohort sampled during active COVID-19.

The chain's CDR3 is CASSLVSGGLEGETQYF. The CDR3 nucleotides read TGTGCCAGCAGCTTAGTTAGCGGGGGGCTAGAAGGAGAGACCCAGTACTTC. The genes are TRBV7-2 and TRBJ2-5; 10 positions match TRBD2. CDR1 and CDR2 (germline): SGHTA, FQGNSA. J gave up 4 bases and V 1 base, and 9 bases lay outside the gene matches. This CDR3 spans 17 amino acids.

This chain connects TRBV28 to TRBJ2-7; TRBD1 is a possible D gene (6 bases). The ends were cut back, 4 bases at V and 5 bases at J, with 18 bases in the middle. The CDR3 is made up of 15 amino acids. Germline V gene data show CDR1 as MDHEN and CDR2 as SYDVKM. This chain's CDR3 is CASSYGQRYKDEQYF. Here the CDR3 DNA reads TGTGCCAGCAGTTACGGACAGAGGTACAAGGACGAGCAGTACTTC.

This clone turned up a few times. The J gene is TRBJ2-1, the V gene TRBV19, with a weak D call TRBD2 (6 bases). With 6 bases removed from V and 5 bases from J, the gap between germline ends came to 17 bases. The CDR3 is 15 amino acids. Germline V CDR1 and CDR2: LNHDA, SQIVND (reference sequence). Written as DNA, the CDR3 is TGTGCCAGTAGGGGGACGGAGGGAGGTCACAATGAGCAGTTCTTC. Translation: CASRGTEGGHNEQFF. Based on the CDR3 plus reference TRBV19 and TRBJ2-1, the full variable domain is DGGITQSPKYLFRKEGQNVTLSCEQNLNHDAMYWYRQDPGQGLRLIYYSQIVNDFQKGDIAEGYSVSREKKESFPLTVTSAQKNPTAFYLCASRGTEGGHNEQFFGPGTRLTVL.

The CDR3 DNA sequence: TGCGCCAGCAGCCGCGAGGGTCAACAGCCCCAGCATTTT. This gives the protein CASSREGQQPQHF. This sequence joins TRBV5-1 and TRBJ1-5; D is ambiguous. This CDR3 has 13 amino acids. Between the trimmed V and J ends, which lost 4 bases and 7 bases, there was a span of 12 bases. CDR1 SGHRS and CDR2 YFSETQ come from the germline V gene.

This chain uses TRBV3-1 (or the pseudogene TRBV3-2) with TRBJ1-4; 9 nucleotides align to TRBD1. From germline, CDR1 is LGHDT and CDR2 YNNKEL (reference sequence). The V and J ends lost 4 bases and 2 bases, in that order; junction bases with no gene match: 8. The CDR3 covers 17 residues. The CDR3 loop is CASSRTGVGVTNEKLFF. The CDR3 nucleotides are TGTGCCAGCAGCCGGACAGGGGTGGGAGTGACTAATGAAAAACTGTTTTTT.

The chain combines TRBV28 with TRBJ2-2; D is perhaps TRBD2 (6 bases). This CDR3 spans 15 amino acids. Trimming took 6 bases from V and 4 from J, leaving 15 bases between them. Germline V gives CDR1 MDHEN, CDR2 SYDVKM. CDR3 amino acids: CASSWGGMGTGELFF. The CDR3 coding sequence is TGTGCCAGCAGCTGGGGCGGGATGGGCACCGGGGAGCTGTTTTTT.

The rearrangement links TRBV18 to TRBJ1-4; D uncertain. There are 12 residues in the CDR3. Per the germline V gene, CDR1 is KGHSH and CDR2 is LQKENI. Trimming cost V 5 bases and J 8 bases, with 9 bases left between them. This CDR3 reads CASSASGEKLFF. The CDR3 DNA reads as TGTGCCAGCTCAGCGTCGGGGGAAAAACTGTTTTTT.

CDR3 nucleotide sequence: TGCAGCGTGGGACAGATAGCCAAAAACATTCAGTACTTC. The encoded protein is CSVGQIAKNIQYF. J is TRBJ2-4 and V is TRBV29-1; TRBD1 matches 7 bases. CDR1 is SQVTM, CDR2 ANQGSEA, per germline. V dropped 6 bases and J dropped 0; count of bases not matched to a gene: 2. The CDR3 extends over 13 amino acids.

This chain uses TRBV10-3 with TRBJ1-6; 11 nucleotides align to TRBD1. Unmatched junction bases numbered 5, after V lost 10 bases and J lost 9 bases. This CDR3 has 13 amino acids. Germline values: CDR1 ENHRY, CDR2 SYGVKD. CDR3 amino acids: CATRTGGGSPLHF. Here the CDR3 DNA reads TGTGCCACCCGGACAGGGGGCGGTTCACCCCTCCACTTT.

The chain joins TRBV27 to TRBJ1-1; tentatively, D is TRBD1 (6 bases). V gave up 2 bases and J gave up 4 bases, with 14 bases separating them. CDR3 size: 15 residues. From germline, CDR1 is MNHEY and CDR2 SMNVEV (reference sequence). The CDR3 bases are TGTGCCAGCAGTTTAAGTAGGCGGGGGGCCACTGAAGCTTTCTTT. It is translated as CASSLSRRGATEAFF.

The gene calls are TRBV9 and TRBJ2-2; tentatively, D is TRBD2 (5 bases). The germline gives CDR1 SGDLS, CDR2 YYNGEE. V was clipped by 4 bases and J by 4 bases, with 11 bases between them. The CDR3 contains 14 residues. This CDR3 reads CASSPRAGTGELFF. CDR3 nucleotides: TGTGCCAGCAGCCCCCGGGCGGGCACCGGGGAGCTGTTTTTT. Complete variable domain (other parts from reference TRBV9 and TRBJ2-2): DSGVTQTPKHLITATGQRVTLRCSPRSGDLSVYWYQQSLDQGLQFLIQYYNGEERAKGNILERFSAQQFPDLHSELNLSSLELGDSALYFCASSPRAGTGELFFGEGSRLTVL.

V and J are TRBV9 and TRBJ2-5; 10 nucleotides align to TRBD2. The CDR3 runs to 16 residues. Germline V gene lookup returns CDR1 SGDLS and CDR2 YYNGEE. Trimming took 1 base from V and 5 from J; bases not matched to a gene: 8. CDR3 bases: TGTGCCAGCAGCGTATCTAGCGGGGGACGGAGGGAGACCCAGTACTTC. Protein sequence: CASSVSSGGRRETQYF.

The J gene is TRBJ2-2, the V gene TRBV15, with D possibly TRBD2 on 6 matching bases. CDR1 is LNHNV and CDR2 is YYDKDF in the germline V gene (reference sequence). V shed 0 bases and J shed 0 bases, with 8 bases lying between them. The CDR3 is 16 amino acids. CDR3 nucleotide sequence: TGTGCCACCAGCAGAGAGGGGAGGTCGAACACCGGGGAGCTGTTTTTT. Protein product: CATSREGRSNTGELFF. The variable domain in full, with the rest retrieved from reference TRBV15 and TRBJ2-2, is DAMVIQNPRYQVTQFGKPVTLSCSQTLNHNVMYWYQQKSSQAPKLLFHYYDKDFNNEADTPDNFQSRRPNTSFCFLDIRSPGLGDTAMYLCATSREGRSNTGELFFGEGSRLTVL.

The chain joins TRBV10-2 to TRBJ2-7, with 10 bases fitting TRBD2. Germline-derived CDR1 and CDR2 are WSHSY and SAAADI. Germline trimming cut 0 bases from V and 7 bases from J; bases unmatched to any gene: 3. The CDR3 covers 14 residues. CDR3 sequence: CASSESTSGTEQYF. The CDR3 DNA sequence: TGCGCCAGCAGTGAGTCCACTAGCGGGACAGAGCAGTACTTC.

The V and J genes are TRBV29-1 and TRBJ1-1; D is perhaps TRBD1 (6 bases). The CDR3 length is 14 residues. Germline CDR1 is SQVTM and CDR2 is ANQGSEA. With 6 bases removed from V and 0 bases from J, the gap between germline ends came to 14 bases. Here the CDR3 reads CSVSDSTMNTEAFF. CDR3 sequence (DNA): TGCAGCGTGTCGGACAGCACCATGAACACTGAAGCTTTCTTT.